A selection of T cell receptor beta chains follows, all from one sample in a study of Ad26.COV2.S vaccination and SARS-CoV-2 variants. Profiling relied on immunoSEQ multiplex PCR, and the TCRdb table lists in-frame clones only, not all of them. The sample records approximately 300,000 clones, roughly 86% being singletons. Sequenced here: peripheral blood, sampled in a trial of Ad26.COV2.S vaccine versus placebo. All receptors come from a person aged 18-65 years who received the Ad26.COV2.S COVID-19 vaccine or a placebo. Both conserved end residues are trimmed from each CDR3.

V gene: TRBV19; J gene: TRBJ2-2; CDR3 protein: ASSIGLAGGFANTGELF
V gene: TRBV6-2/TRBV6-3; J gene: TRBJ2-3; CDR3 protein: ASSVRTDTQY
V gene: TRBV10-2; J gene: TRBJ2-3; CDR3 protein: ASSDRGQRDTQY
V gene: TRBV7-8; J gene: TRBJ1-6; CDR3 protein: ASSAGQFYNSPLH
V gene: TRBV7-9; J gene: TRBJ2-3; CDR3 protein: ASSFSAGSTDTQY
V gene: TRBV25-1; J gene: TRBJ1-4; CDR3 protein: ASSDRTVVEKLF
V gene: TRBV9; J gene: TRBJ1-5; CDR3 protein: ASSVGLGAPGQPQH
V gene: TRBV6-5; J gene: TRBJ1-2; CDR3 protein: AINRGSWGYT
V gene: TRBV2; J gene: TRBJ2-2; CDR3 protein: ASRDREGTGELF
V gene: TRBV4-3; J gene: TRBJ1-6; CDR3 protein: ASSQEKWNSPLH
V gene: TRBV7-8; J gene: TRBJ2-7; CDR3 protein: ASSVLGPYEQY
V gene: TRBV15; J gene: TRBJ2-2; CDR3 protein: ATGAYGARGTGELF
V gene: TRBV18; J gene: TRBJ2-7; CDR3 protein: ASSPKSTNSAYEQY
V gene: TRBV4-3; J gene: TRBJ2-2; CDR3 protein: ASSLRTQNTGELF
V gene: TRBV14; J gene: TRBJ1-1; CDR3 protein: ASSQDNRGSNTEAF
V gene: TRBV10-3; J gene: TRBJ2-1; CDR3 protein: AIGIRDTDEQF
V gene: TRBV23-1; J gene: TRBJ1-5; CDR3 protein: ASSHLRQLCNQPQH
V gene: TRBV6-5; J gene: TRBJ1-5; CDR3 protein: ASSYRSHLLPQH
V gene: TRBV2; J gene: TRBJ1-1; CDR3 protein: ASSVQGVTEAF
V gene: TRBV7-8; J gene: TRBJ2-5; CDR3 protein: ASSLNRDVKTQY
V gene: TRBV7-2; J gene: TRBJ1-5; CDR3 protein: ASSLNQPQH
V gene: TRBV7-7; J gene: TRBJ2-1; CDR3 protein: ASSLVLAGYNEQF
V gene: TRBV19; J gene: TRBJ2-5; CDR3 protein: ASSSGETQY
V gene: TRBV2; J gene: TRBJ1-2; CDR3 protein: ASSEKGDGYT
V gene: TRBV25-1; J gene: TRBJ1-6; CDR3 protein: ASSEFSRTVGNSPLH
V gene: TRBV6-5; J gene: TRBJ1-5; CDR3 protein: ASRKGTVSNQPQH
V gene: TRBV29-1; J gene: TRBJ2-7; CDR3 protein: SVVSGLVNEQY
V gene: TRBV4-3; J gene: TRBJ2-1; CDR3 protein: ASSQDGHEQF
V gene: TRBV12-5; J gene: TRBJ2-2; CDR3 protein: ASGPGLANTGELF
V gene: TRBV29-1; J gene: TRBJ2-1; CDR3 protein: SVGGERGNEQF
V gene: TRBV11-2; J gene: TRBJ1-2; CDR3 protein: ASSSHDPGSYT
V gene: TRBV6-2/TRBV6-3; J gene: TRBJ1-2; CDR3 protein: ASSYSRQAYYGYT
V gene: TRBV6-6; J gene: TRBJ1-5; CDR3 protein: ASSYALSGTNQPQH
V gene: TRBV14; J gene: TRBJ1-1; CDR3 protein: ASSQQYLPTTGSTTEAF
V gene: TRBV9; J gene: TRBJ2-2; CDR3 protein: ASSVLGRKNTGELF
V gene: TRBV5-1; J gene: TRBJ1-3; CDR3 protein: ASTISGTDSGNTIY
V gene: TRBV29-1; J gene: TRBJ1-1; CDR3 protein: SFANGQNTEAF
V gene: TRBV10-3; J gene: TRBJ1-1; CDR3 protein: AISAGQTALHTEAF
V gene: TRBV27; J gene: TRBJ2-2; CDR3 protein: ASSFRGNTGELF
V gene: TRBV5-4; J gene: TRBJ2-1; CDR3 protein: ASSRRGGLMYEQF
V gene: TRBV29-1; J gene: TRBJ2-2; CDR3 protein: SVEGGQGVGELF
V gene: TRBV6-5; J gene: TRBJ1-2; CDR3 protein: ASSYGAYYGYT
V gene: TRBV11-2; J gene: TRBJ2-3; CDR3 protein: ASSLYDLAGIPTDTQY
V gene: TRBV2; J gene: TRBJ2-1; CDR3 protein: ARRTSGPYEQF
V gene: TRBV9; J gene: TRBJ1-5; CDR3 protein: ASSAQGKNQPQH